Given below is one T cell receptor (beta chain) in context. Antigen unknown. This record belongs to a study of graft-versus-host responses after intestinal transplantation. About the study: Transplantation in recipients was multivisceral, liver-intestinal, or isolated intestinal. Every transplant recipient was induced with anti-thymocyte globulin, then maintained on tacrolimus and steroids for 2 to 3 years. Points from the study as a whole: Early post-transplant HvG declines tracked with peak circulating GvH clone levels. High graft-versus-host to host-versus-graft T cell clonal ratios marked allografts of patients with graft-donor macrochimerism.

Data came from immunoSEQ multiplex PCR; TCRdb stores just in-frame clones and leaves some out. The repertoire holds about 89,000 clones, approximately 94% seen once, with 2% to 2.5% in the top ten. Trimming removed 2 bases from V and 6 bases from J; junction bases left unmatched: 10. Germline V gene sequence: CDR1 SGDLS, CDR2 YYNGEE. The CDR3 runs to 17 residues. The source was unstimulated CD8+ T cells sorted from spleen or lymph node cells, collected before intestinal transplant. The receptor comes from a human donor who received an intestinal transplant. The chain couples TRBV9 to TRBJ2-3; the match to TRBD2 covers 12 bases. The CDR3 is CASSVEPSGGAFDTQYF. The CDR3 bases are TGTGCCAGCAGCGTTGAGCCTAGCGGGGGGGCCTTCGATACGCAGTATTTT.